This T cell receptor beta chain was captured in a study of technical replicates of blood from a handful of donors. Measured with immunoSEQ multiplex PCR; TCRdb has only the in-frame clones, and not every one. Among approximately 82,000 clones listed, 75% to 95% were seen once. This CDR3 region has 15 residues. Germline CDR1 MDHEN, CDR2 SYDVKM. Trimming removed 6 bases from V and 6 bases from J, with 18 bases in between. Sequenced sample: T cells isolated from PBMCs. The TCR originated in a human donor in good health. Some clones in this sample may be carry-over from other donors' samples. The chain couples TRBV28 to TRBJ1-5; D is possibly TRBD1 (6 bases). In DNA, the CDR3 is TGTGCCAGCAGCCCCCCCGCAGGGGCCCCTCAGCCCCAGCATTTT. Translated: CASSPPAGAPQPQHF.